Listed below are T cell receptor beta chains from one sample, sequenced in a study of response to subunit inactivated influenza vaccine. TCRdb re-called the RT-PCR reads with MiXCR, one entry per CDR3 protein. This sample has around 750,000 distinct CDR3 sequences, with about 20% found just once. The starting material was PBMCs from blood, obtained more than 4 days after vaccination. These receptors were taken from a man aged 50 to 59 who received an inactivated influenza vaccine. Each CDR3 is given with its conserved first and last residue. D genes are given only for firm matches. Expanded clones are given a class, and other clones once, few, many or no size at all.

d_call j_call v_call clone_size cdr3_nt cdr3_aa
TRBD1 TRBJ2-7 TRBV25-1 NA TGTGCCAGCACAAGGGGACAGGGGGCGTACGAGCAGTACTTC CASTRGQGAYEQYF
TRBD1 TRBJ2-2 TRBV11-1 few TGTGCCAGCAGCTCTACAAGAATGGACAGGGCTGACACCGGGGAGCTGTTTTTT CASSSTRMDRADTGELFF
NA TRBJ1-2 TRBV4-3 few TGCGCCAGCAGCCAAGGTGTCCGGGCCGGTGGCTACACCTTC CASSQGVRAGGYTF
NA TRBJ2-1 TRBV29-1 few TGCAGCGTTGAAGGGAGCCCCCCCCGTTTCAATGAGCAGTTCTTC CSVEGSPPRFNEQFF
TRBD2 TRBJ2-1 TRBV12-3/TRBV12-4 few TGTGCCAGCAGCCGAAGGACTAGCGGGTTATCCTACAATGAGCAGTTCTTC CASSRRTSGLSYNEQFF
NA TRBJ2-7 TRBV12-3/TRBV12-4 NA TGTGCCAGCACCCCAGGAGCAGGGGACTACGAGCAGTACTTC CASTPGAGDYEQYF
TRBD1 TRBJ2-1 TRBV15 NA TGTGCCACCAGCAGGGCAGGACAGGGGGACGGTGAGCAGTTCTTC CATSRAGQGDGEQFF
NA TRBJ2-3 TRBV20-1 many TGCAGTGCTGTCCCAGGAGCAGGCACAGATACGCAGTATTTT CSAVPGAGTDTQYF
NA TRBJ2-2 TRBV15 NA TGTGCCACCAGCTGGGACGGAAACACCGGGGAGCTGTTTTTT CATSWDGNTGELFF
TRBD2 TRBJ2-1 TRBV7-9 few TGTGCCAGCAGCTTTCTAGCGGGGGTCTCTTATGAGCAGTTCTTC CASSFLAGVSYEQFF
TRBD1 TRBJ2-1 TRBV3-1 few TGTGCCAGCTGGGACAGGGGTTACAATGAGCAGTTCTTC CASWDRGYNEQFF
NA TRBJ2-4 TRBV7-8 NA TGTGCCAGCAGCTCCAACGCCAATCAGTACTTC CASSSNANQYF
NA TRBJ2-2 TRBV7-3 NA TGTGCCAGCAGCTTAGGGGGGATCGGCACCGGGGAGCTGTTTTTT CASSLGGIGTGELFF
NA TRBJ1-5 TRBV12-3/TRBV12-4 few TGTGCCAGCAGGGAGGGGGGAAATAGCAATCAGCCCCAGCATTTT CASREGGNSNQPQHF
TRBD1 TRBJ2-7 TRBV2 NA TGTGCCAGCAGTGTCTACGACAGGGCATACGAGCAGTACTTC CASSVYDRAYEQYF
TRBD1 TRBJ2-7 TRBV10-3 few TGTGCCATCAGCGGACAGGGGGACGAGCAGTACTTC CAISGQGDEQYF
TRBD1 TRBJ2-3 TRBV12-3/TRBV12-4 many TGTGCCAGCTTAATCCGAACAGGGGGCAGAGGCACAGATACGCAGTATTTT CASLIRTGGRGTDTQYF
NA TRBJ2-5 TRBV5-1 few TGCGCCAGCAGTCGGGGCCCCCTTAAAGAGACCCAGTACTTC CASSRGPLKETQYF
NA TRBJ2-5 TRBV7-8 few TGTGCCAGCAGCACCTTAGGCCAGACCCAGTACTTC CASSTLGQTQYF
NA TRBJ2-3 TRBV5-1 few TGCGCCAGCAGCTTGGCTAGGTATAGCACAGATACGCAGTATTTT CASSLARYSTDTQYF
TRBD2 TRBJ2-1 TRBV5-1 few TGCGCCAGCAGAAGGACCGGGACTAGCGGAAACAATGAGCAGTTCTTC CASRRTGTSGNNEQFF
TRBD1 TRBJ2-2 TRBV7-9 NA TGTGCCAGCTTCACACAGGGGACCGGGGAGCTGTTTTTT CASFTQGTGELFF
TRBD1 TRBJ2-3 TRBV4-2 NA TGTGCCAGCAGCCAGGCAGGGGGCGGGACAGTCGATACGCAGTATTTT CASSQAGGGTVDTQYF
NA TRBJ2-4 TRBV4-3 many TGCGCCAGCAGCCAAGATGGTCGAGGGCCGGGCATTCAGTACTTC CASSQDGRGPGIQYF
NA TRBJ2-7 TRBV18 NA TGTGCCAGCTCACCCGGGACATCGTTGCTTTTCGAGCAGTACTTC CASSPGTSLLFEQYF
TRBD2 TRBJ2-7 TRBV7-2 NA TGTGCCAGCAGCCCCATTCTGGGCGGGAGTCGGTACGAGCAGTACTTC CASSPILGGSRYEQYF
NA TRBJ2-7 TRBV7-6 NA TGTGCCAGCAGCTTAGCGCCTAGCGCCCTTCACTTC CASSLAPSALHF
TRBD1 TRBJ2-5 TRBV7-8 NA TGTGCCAGCAGGGGACCCGGGACAGCAGAGACCCAGTACTTC CASRGPGTAETQYF
TRBD1 TRBJ2-7 TRBV5-1 many TGCGCCAGCAGCTTGGAACGGGACAGGTCCTACGAGCAGTACTTC CASSLERDRSYEQYF
TRBD2 TRBJ2-1 TRBV4-3 NA TGCGCCAGCAGCCAAGATCGAAATGGACTAGCGGGACTCAATCGGTTCTTC CASSQDRNGLAGLNRFF
NA TRBJ1-1 TRBV29-1 NA TGCAGCGTCCCGGGAAGGTGGACTGAAGCTTTCTTT CSVPGRWTEAFF
NA TRBJ2-1 TRBV4-3 NA TGCGCCAGCAGCCAAGATGTCGGGGTTACCGTCTTC CASSQDVGVTVF
NA TRBJ1-5 TRBV7-9 NA TGTGCCAGCAGCTTAGAATCCGGGAGCAATCAGCCCCAGCAATTT CASSLESGSNQPQQF
NA TRBJ2-6 TRBV7-9 few TGTGCCAGCAGCTTTTTAAGAGGCTCTGGGGCCAACGTCCTGACTTTC CASSFLRGSGANVLTF
NA TRBJ2-5 TRBV10-3 few TGTGCCATCAGTGAGTTGAGGGGGTACCAAGAGACCCAGTACTTC CAISELRGYQETQYF
NA TRBJ1-6 TRBV7-2 few TGTGCCAGCAGCTTAGTGACGGCGTATAATTCACCCCTCCACTTT CASSLVTAYNSPLHF
NA TRBJ1-5 TRBV12-3/TRBV12-4 NA TGTGCCAGCAGTTTAGTTCTCCAGGGCAATCAGCCCCAGCATTTT CASSLVLQGNQPQHF
NA TRBJ1-1 TRBV18 NA TGTGCCAGCTCACCACCGTACCAGCACACTGAAGCTTTCTTT CASSPPYQHTEAFF
NA TRBJ1-1 TRBV15 few TGTGCCACCAGCAGAGATGGGGTGGGCAGGACTGAAGCTTTCTTT CATSRDGVGRTEAFF
NA TRBJ2-7 TRBV20-1 NA TGCAGTGCAGGGGGGACCCAGCCCTCCTACGAGCAGTACTTC CSAGGTQPSYEQYF
TRBD2 TRBJ2-1 TRBV20-1 few TGCAGTCCTGGACTAGCGGGAGGCGGTGAGCAGTTCTTC CSPGLAGGGEQFF
NA TRBJ2-3 TRBV15 once TGTGCCACCAGCCCAGAAGAGGGCGTTCGGGGAGATACGCAGTATTTT CATSPEEGVRGDTQYF
NA TRBJ2-4 TRBV5-1 NA TGCGCCAGTCGTCTTGACACGGGCAAAAACATTCAGTACTTC CASRLDTGKNIQYF
NA TRBJ2-3 TRBV12-3/TRBV12-4 few TGTGCCAGCAGTTTTCCAGGGGAAAACACAGATACGCAGTATTTT CASSFPGENTDTQYF
NA TRBJ2-4 TRBV3-1 few TGTGCCAGCAGCCAAGGGCAGGCATCGGACATTCAGTACTTC CASSQGQASDIQYF
TRBD1 TRBJ2-1 TRBV27 NA TGTGCCAGCAGTTTATGGGACAGTTCGGATGAGCAGTTCTTC CASSLWDSSDEQFF
TRBD1 TRBJ1-5 TRBV20-1 few TGCAGTGCTAGACCTCGGACAGGGTATAGCAATCAGCCCCAGCATTTT CSARPRTGYSNQPQHF
TRBD1 TRBJ2-4 TRBV12-3/TRBV12-4 few TGTGCCATCCGGGACAGGGGCAAAAACATTCAGTACTTC CAIRDRGKNIQYF
NA TRBJ2-3 TRBV29-1 few TGCAGCGTTCTGGTGGCGGGGGCCCGCACAGATACGCAGTATTTT CSVLVAGARTDTQYF
NA TRBJ2-7 TRBV15 few TGTGCCACCAGCTCCCAGACAGACTTGTACGAGCAGTACTTC CATSSQTDLYEQYF
NA TRBJ1-3 TRBV6-5 NA TGTGCCAGCAGTTACTTGGGGGGAAACACCATATATTTT CASSYLGGNTIYF
NA TRBJ1-1 TRBV9 few TGTGCCAGCAGCGGACCGGGAAGAGGAGTGAACACTGAAGCTTTCTTT CASSGPGRGVNTEAFF